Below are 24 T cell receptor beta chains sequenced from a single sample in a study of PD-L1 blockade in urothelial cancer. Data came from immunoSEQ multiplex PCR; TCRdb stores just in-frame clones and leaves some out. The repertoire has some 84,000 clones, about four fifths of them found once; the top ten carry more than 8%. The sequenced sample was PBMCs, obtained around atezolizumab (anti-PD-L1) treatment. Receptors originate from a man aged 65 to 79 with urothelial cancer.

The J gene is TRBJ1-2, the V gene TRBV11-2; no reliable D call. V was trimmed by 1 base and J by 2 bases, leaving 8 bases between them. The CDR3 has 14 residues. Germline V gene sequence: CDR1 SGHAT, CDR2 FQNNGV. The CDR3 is CASSLVVANYGYTF. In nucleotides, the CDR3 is TGTGCCAGCAGCTTAGTAGTCGCAAACTATGGCTACACCTTC. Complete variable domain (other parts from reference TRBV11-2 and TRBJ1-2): EAGVAQSPRYKIIEKRQSVAFWCNPISGHATLYWYQQILGQGPKLLIQFQNNGVVDDSQLPKDRFSAERLKGVDSTLKIQPAKLEDSAVYLCASSLVVANYGYTFGSGTRLTVV.

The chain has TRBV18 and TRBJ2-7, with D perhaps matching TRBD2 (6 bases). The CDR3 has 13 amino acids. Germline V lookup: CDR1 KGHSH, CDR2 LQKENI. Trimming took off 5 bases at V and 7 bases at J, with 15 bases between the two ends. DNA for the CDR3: TGTGCCAGCTCATCGGAGGGTCGCTGGGAGCAGTACTTC. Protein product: CASSSEGRWEQYF.

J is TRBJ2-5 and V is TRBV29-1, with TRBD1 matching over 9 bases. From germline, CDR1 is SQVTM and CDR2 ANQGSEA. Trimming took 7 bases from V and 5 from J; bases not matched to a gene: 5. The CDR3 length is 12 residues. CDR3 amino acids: CSAGQGTETQYF. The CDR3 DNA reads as TGCAGCGCCGGACAGGGGACGGAGACCCAGTACTTC.

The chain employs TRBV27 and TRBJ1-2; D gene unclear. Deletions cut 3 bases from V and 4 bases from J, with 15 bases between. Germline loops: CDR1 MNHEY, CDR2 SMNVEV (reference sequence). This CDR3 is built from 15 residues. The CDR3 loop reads CASSFRGSVSYGYTF. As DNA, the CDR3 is TGTGCCAGCAGTTTCCGTGGCTCCGTCAGCTATGGCTACACCTTC.

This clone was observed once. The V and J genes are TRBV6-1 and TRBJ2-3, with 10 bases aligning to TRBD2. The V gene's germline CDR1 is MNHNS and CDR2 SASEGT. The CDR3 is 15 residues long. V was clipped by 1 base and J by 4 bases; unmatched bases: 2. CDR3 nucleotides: TGTGCCAGCAGTGAAGGGAGCGGGAGGGCAGATACGCAGTATTTT. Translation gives CASSEGSGRADTQYF.

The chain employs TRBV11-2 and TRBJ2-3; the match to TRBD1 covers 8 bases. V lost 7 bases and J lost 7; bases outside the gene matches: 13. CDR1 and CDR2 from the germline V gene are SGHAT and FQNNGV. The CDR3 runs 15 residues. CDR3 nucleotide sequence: TGTGCCAGCACCCCCAGGGGGCGGGTTGGAAATACGCAGTATTTT. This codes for CASTPRGRVGNTQYF.

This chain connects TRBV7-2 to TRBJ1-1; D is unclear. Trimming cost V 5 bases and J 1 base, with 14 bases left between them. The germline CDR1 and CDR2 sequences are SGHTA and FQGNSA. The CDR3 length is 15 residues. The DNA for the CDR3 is TGTGCCAGCAGCAAACCGACGCGGGGGAACACTGAAGCTTTCTTT. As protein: CASSKPTRGNTEAFF.

The CDR3 here is CASSEETGKNIQYF. For the CDR3, the DNA is TGTGCCAGCAGTGAGGAGACAGGGAAGAACATTCAGTACTTC. The chain recombines TRBV2 with TRBJ2-4, with 7 bases fitting TRBD1. The CDR3 runs 14 residues. In germline, CDR1 is SNHLY, CDR2 FYNNEI. J lost 7 bases, V lost 3 bases, and 6 bases had no gene match.

CDR3 sequence reads: CASSLEHPRAEAFF. The CDR3 region has the DNA TGCGCCAGCAGCTTGGAACACCCTCGGGCTGAAGCTTTCTTT. V is TRBV5-1 and J is TRBJ1-1; D is unclear. CDR1 and CDR2 from the germline V gene are SGHRS and YFSETQ. CDR3 size: 14 residues. Trimming left V 0 bases short and J 6 bases short, with 12 bases between.

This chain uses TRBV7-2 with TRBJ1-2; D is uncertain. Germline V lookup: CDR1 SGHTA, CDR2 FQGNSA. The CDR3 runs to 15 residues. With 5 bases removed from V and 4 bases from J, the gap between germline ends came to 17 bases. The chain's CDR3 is CASSAGGRTVYGYTF. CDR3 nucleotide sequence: TGTGCCAGCAGCGCGGGCGGGCGGACGGTCTATGGCTACACCTTC.

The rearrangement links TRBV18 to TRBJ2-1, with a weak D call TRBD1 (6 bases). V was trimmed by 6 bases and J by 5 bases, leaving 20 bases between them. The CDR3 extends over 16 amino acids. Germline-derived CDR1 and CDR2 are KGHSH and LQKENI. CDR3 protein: CASSRHQGGQNNEQFF. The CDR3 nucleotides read TGTGCCAGCTCCCGGCACCAAGGGGGTCAGAACAATGAGCAGTTCTTC. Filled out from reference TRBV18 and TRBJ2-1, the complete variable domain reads NAGVMQNPRHLVRRRGQEARLRCSPMKGHSHVYWYRQLPEEGLKFMVYLQKENIIDESGMPKERFSAEFPKEGPSILRIQQVVRGDSAAYFCASSRHQGGQNNEQFFGPGTRLTVL.

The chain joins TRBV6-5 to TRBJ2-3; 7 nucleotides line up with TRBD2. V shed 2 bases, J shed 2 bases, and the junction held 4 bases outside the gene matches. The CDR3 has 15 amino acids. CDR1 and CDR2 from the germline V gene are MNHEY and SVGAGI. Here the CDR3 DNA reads TGTGCCAGCAGTTACCAAGCGGGGTACACAGATACGCAGTATTTT. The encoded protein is CASSYQAGYTDTQYF.

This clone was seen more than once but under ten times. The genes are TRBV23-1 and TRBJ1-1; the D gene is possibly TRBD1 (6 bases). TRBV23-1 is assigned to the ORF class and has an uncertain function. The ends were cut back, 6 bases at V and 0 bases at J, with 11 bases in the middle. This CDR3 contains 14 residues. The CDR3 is CASRRTDLNTEAFF. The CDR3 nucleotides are TGCGCCAGCAGACGGACAGACCTGAACACTGAAGCTTTCTTT.

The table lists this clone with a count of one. CDR3: CASSFAPTYDFEKLFF. DNA for the CDR3: TGTGCCAGCAGCTTCGCCCCCACCTATGACTTTGAAAAACTGTTTTTT. The rearrangement uses TRBV7-9 and TRBJ1-4; D gene uncertain. CDR1 and CDR2 (germline): SEHNR, FQNEAQ (reference sequence). The V end was cut by 3 bases, the J end by 7 bases, with 18 bases between. The CDR3 loop spans 16 amino acids.

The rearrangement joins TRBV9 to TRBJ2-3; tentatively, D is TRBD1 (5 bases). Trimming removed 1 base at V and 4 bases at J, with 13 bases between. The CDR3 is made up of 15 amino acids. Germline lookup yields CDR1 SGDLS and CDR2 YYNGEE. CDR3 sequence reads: CASSVLGAGPDTQYF. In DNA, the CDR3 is TGTGCCAGCAGCGTATTAGGCGCAGGGCCAGATACGCAGTATTTT. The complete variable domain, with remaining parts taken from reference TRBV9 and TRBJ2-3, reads DSGVTQTPKHLITATGQRVTLRCSPRSGDLSVYWYQQSLDQGLQFLIQYYNGEERAKGNILERFSAQQFPDLHSELNLSSLELGDSALYFCASSVLGAGPDTQYFGPGTRLTVL.

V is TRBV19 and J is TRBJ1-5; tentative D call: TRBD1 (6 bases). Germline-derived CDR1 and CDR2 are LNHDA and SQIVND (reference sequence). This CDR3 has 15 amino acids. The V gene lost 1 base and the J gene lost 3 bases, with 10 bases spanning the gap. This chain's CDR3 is CASSIVGTNNQPQHF. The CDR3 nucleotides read TGTGCCAGTAGTATAGTTGGGACAAACAATCAGCCCCAGCATTTT. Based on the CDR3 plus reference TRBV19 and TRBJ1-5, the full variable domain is DGGITQSPKYLFRKEGQNVTLSCEQNLNHDAMYWYRQDPGQGLRLIYYSQIVNDFQKGDIAEGYSVSREKKESFPLTVTSAQKNPTAFYLCASSIVGTNNQPQHFGDGTRLSIL.

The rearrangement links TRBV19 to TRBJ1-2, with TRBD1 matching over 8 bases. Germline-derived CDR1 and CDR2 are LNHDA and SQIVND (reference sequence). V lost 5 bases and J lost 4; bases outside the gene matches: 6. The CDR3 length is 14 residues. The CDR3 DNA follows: TGTGCCAGTAGTCCCAGGGGGCCCAGCTATGGCTACACCTTC. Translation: CASSPRGPSYGYTF.

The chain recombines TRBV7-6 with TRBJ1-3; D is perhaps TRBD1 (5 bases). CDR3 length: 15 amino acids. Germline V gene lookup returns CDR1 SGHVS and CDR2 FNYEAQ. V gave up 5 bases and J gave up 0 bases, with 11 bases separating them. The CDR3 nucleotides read TGTGCCAGCAGCGTCCTCGGGGGCTCTGGAAACACCATATATTTT. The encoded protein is CASSVLGGSGNTIYF.

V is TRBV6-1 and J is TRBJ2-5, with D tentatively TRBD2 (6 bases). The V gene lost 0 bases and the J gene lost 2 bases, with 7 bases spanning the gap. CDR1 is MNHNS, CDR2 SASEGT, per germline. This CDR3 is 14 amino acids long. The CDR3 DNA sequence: TGTGCCAGCAGTGAAGCGGCGGGGCAAGAGACCCAGTACTTC. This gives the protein CASSEAAGQETQYF.

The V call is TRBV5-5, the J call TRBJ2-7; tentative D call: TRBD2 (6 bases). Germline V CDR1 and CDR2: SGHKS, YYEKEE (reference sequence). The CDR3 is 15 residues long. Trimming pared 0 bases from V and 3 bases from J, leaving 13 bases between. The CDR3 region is CASSLGGTDYYEQYF. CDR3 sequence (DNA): TGTGCCAGCAGCTTGGGGGGGACGGACTACTACGAGCAGTACTTC.

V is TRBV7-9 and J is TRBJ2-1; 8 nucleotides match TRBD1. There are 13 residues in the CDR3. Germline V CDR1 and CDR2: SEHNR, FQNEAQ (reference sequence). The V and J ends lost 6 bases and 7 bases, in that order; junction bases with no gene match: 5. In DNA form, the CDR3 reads TGTGCCAGCAGACGACAGGGGACTAATGAGCAGTTCTTC. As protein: CASRRQGTNEQFF. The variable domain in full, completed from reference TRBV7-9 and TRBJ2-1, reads DTGVSQNPRHKITKRGQNVTFRCDPISEHNRLYWYRQTLGQGPEFLTYFQNEAQLEKSRLLSDRFSAERPKGSFSTLEIQRTEQGDSAMYLCASRRQGTNEQFFGPGTRLTVL.

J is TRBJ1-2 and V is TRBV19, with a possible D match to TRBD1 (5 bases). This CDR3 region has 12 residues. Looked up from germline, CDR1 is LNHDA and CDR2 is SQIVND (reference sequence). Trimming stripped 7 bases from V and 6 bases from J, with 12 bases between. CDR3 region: CASTYGGNGYTF. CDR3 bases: TGTGCCAGTACCTATGGGGGGAATGGCTACACCTTC.

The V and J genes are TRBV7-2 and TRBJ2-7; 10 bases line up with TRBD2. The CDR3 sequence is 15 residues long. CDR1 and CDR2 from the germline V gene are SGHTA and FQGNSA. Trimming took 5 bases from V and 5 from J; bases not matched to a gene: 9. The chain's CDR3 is CASSPQLAGPNEQYF. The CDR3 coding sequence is TGTGCCAGCAGCCCCCAACTAGCGGGACCTAACGAGCAGTACTTC.

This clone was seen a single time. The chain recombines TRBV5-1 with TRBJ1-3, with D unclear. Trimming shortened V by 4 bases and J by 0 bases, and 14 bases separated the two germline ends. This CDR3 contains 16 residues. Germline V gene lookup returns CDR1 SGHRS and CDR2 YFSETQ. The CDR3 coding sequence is TGCGCCAGCAGCGCGCAGGCAGCAAACTCTGGAAACACCATATATTTT. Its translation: CASSAQAANSGNTIYF.